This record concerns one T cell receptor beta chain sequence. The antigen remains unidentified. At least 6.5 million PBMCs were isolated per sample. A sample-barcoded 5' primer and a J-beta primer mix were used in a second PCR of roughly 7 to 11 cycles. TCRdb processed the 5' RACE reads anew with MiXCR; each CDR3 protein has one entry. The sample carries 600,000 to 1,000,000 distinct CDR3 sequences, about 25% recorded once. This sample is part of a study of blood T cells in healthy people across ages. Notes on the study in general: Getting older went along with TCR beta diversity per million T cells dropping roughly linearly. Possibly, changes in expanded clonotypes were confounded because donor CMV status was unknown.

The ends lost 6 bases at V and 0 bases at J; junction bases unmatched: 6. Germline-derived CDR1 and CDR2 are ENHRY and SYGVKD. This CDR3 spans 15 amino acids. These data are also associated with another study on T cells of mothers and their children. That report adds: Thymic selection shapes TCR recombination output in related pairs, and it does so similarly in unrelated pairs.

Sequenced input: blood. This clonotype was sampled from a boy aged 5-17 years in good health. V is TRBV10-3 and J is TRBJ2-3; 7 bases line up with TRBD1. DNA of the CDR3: TGTGCCATCAGCCCGACAGGGCCCAGCACAGATACGCAGTATTTT. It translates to CAISPTGPSTDTQYF.